The sequence of this TCR beta chain was determined in a study of blood T cell repertoires in COVID-19. Study-wide background: From T cells, B-cell-depleted T cells, or PBMCs came the material, which was cDNA or gDNA.

Generated by immunoSEQ multiplex PCR, the TCRdb table keeps only in-frame clones and is missing some. The table shows approximately 44,000 clones, with about 90% occurring only once. CDR1 is SGHRS, CDR2 YFSETQ, per germline. There are 14 residues in the CDR3. The ends were cut back, 0 bases at V and 4 bases at J, with 10 bases in the middle. This clone was seen a single time. This TCR was recovered from a man aged 60-69 years with acute or convalescent COVID-19. The V call is TRBV5-1, the J call TRBJ1-1; D is perhaps TRBD1 (6 bases). The sequencing input was peripheral blood. The CDR3 loop reads CASSLEGRGTEAFF. In nucleotides, the CDR3 is TGCGCCAGCAGCTTGGAGGGCAGGGGCACTGAAGCTTTCTTT.